The text below deals with one T cell receptor beta chain. Authors' analysis steps: Researchers report that nucleated cell counts were estimated from reference gene primer amplification. TCRdb's table, derived via immunoSEQ multiplex PCR, lists solely in-frame clones and lacks some. That table gives V, J and clone size, and the DNA gave D and trimming. This sample has tens of thousands of clones; around 74% occur once, and the top ten carry 25% to 30%. The data were obtained in a study of blood T cell repertoires in COVID-19. Turning to the study itself: Samples came from the United States, Italy and Spain, spanning acute and convalescent COVID-19. The analysed material was cDNA or gDNA that came from T cells, B-cell-depleted T cells, or PBMCs.

The CDR3 is made up of 16 amino acids. Germline CDR1 is MRHNA and CDR2 is SNTAGT. With 6 bases removed from V and 7 bases from J, the gap between germline ends came to 22 bases. This sequence was found in a woman older than 75 with acute or convalescent COVID-19. The source material was peripheral blood. The V gene is TRBV6-4, the J gene TRBJ2-1, with D possibly matching TRBD1 (5 bases). CDR3 in DNA: TGTGCCAGCAGAAAGCTGAAGGGGCGGCCCTGGAATGAGCAGTTCTTC. This encodes CASRKLKGRPWNEQFF.